The rows below give T cell receptor beta chains drawn from one sample of a study of human T cells and chemical hapten exposure. Each CDR3 protein is one row after TCRdb ran MiXCR on the RACE reads. The repertoire includes about 99,000 distinct CDR3 sequences, about an eighth of them detected once, and 2% to 2.5% sits in the top ten. This specimen was whole blood, taken in connection with sensitization to the hapten diphenylcyclopropenone (DPC). The receptors here all came from a woman between 35 and 50 years old with alopecia areata. Some clones in this sample may be carry-over from other donors' samples. CDR3s include the opening cysteine and the closing phenylalanine or tryptophan. Each record gives: CDR3 length, J gene, V gene, clone size, CDR3 protein. Where a row states a size, it is once, few, many or the class of an expanded clone; other rows omit it.

cdr3_length: 19
j_call: TRBJ2-3
v_call: TRBV30
clone_size: -
cdr3_aa: CAWSVIGTSGRARADTQYF

cdr3_length: 15
j_call: TRBJ2-1
v_call: TRBV7-6
clone_size: few
cdr3_aa: CASSLVLAVRNEQFF

cdr3_length: 14
j_call: TRBJ2-1
v_call: TRBV20-1
clone_size: few
cdr3_aa: CSVIRRSSYNEQFF

cdr3_length: 15
j_call: TRBJ1-3
v_call: TRBV15
clone_size: -
cdr3_aa: CATSRDRVSGNTIYF

cdr3_length: 15
j_call: TRBJ2-5
v_call: TRBV6-2/TRBV6-3
clone_size: many
cdr3_aa: CASRQWTSGQETQYF

cdr3_length: 14
j_call: TRBJ2-2
v_call: TRBV24-1
clone_size: many
cdr3_aa: CATMRAQNTGELFF

cdr3_length: 13
j_call: TRBJ2-3
v_call: TRBV7-3
clone_size: -
cdr3_aa: CASSPLPGDTQYF

cdr3_length: 14
j_call: TRBJ1-5
v_call: TRBV18
clone_size: many
cdr3_aa: CASSPPLSNQPQHF

cdr3_length: 14
j_call: TRBJ2-3
v_call: TRBV20-1
clone_size: -
cdr3_aa: CSASGEEGTDTQYF

cdr3_length: 15
j_call: TRBJ1-5
v_call: TRBV19
clone_size: -
cdr3_aa: CASSMVRTGNQPQHF

cdr3_length: 13
j_call: TRBJ1-2
v_call: TRBV29-1
clone_size: -
cdr3_aa: CSVKTMTALGYTF

cdr3_length: 14
j_call: TRBJ2-3
v_call: TRBV6-2/TRBV6-3
clone_size: -
cdr3_aa: CASSYSIGADTQYF

cdr3_length: 12
j_call: TRBJ2-3
v_call: TRBV7-2
clone_size: many
cdr3_aa: CASNRPGDTQYF